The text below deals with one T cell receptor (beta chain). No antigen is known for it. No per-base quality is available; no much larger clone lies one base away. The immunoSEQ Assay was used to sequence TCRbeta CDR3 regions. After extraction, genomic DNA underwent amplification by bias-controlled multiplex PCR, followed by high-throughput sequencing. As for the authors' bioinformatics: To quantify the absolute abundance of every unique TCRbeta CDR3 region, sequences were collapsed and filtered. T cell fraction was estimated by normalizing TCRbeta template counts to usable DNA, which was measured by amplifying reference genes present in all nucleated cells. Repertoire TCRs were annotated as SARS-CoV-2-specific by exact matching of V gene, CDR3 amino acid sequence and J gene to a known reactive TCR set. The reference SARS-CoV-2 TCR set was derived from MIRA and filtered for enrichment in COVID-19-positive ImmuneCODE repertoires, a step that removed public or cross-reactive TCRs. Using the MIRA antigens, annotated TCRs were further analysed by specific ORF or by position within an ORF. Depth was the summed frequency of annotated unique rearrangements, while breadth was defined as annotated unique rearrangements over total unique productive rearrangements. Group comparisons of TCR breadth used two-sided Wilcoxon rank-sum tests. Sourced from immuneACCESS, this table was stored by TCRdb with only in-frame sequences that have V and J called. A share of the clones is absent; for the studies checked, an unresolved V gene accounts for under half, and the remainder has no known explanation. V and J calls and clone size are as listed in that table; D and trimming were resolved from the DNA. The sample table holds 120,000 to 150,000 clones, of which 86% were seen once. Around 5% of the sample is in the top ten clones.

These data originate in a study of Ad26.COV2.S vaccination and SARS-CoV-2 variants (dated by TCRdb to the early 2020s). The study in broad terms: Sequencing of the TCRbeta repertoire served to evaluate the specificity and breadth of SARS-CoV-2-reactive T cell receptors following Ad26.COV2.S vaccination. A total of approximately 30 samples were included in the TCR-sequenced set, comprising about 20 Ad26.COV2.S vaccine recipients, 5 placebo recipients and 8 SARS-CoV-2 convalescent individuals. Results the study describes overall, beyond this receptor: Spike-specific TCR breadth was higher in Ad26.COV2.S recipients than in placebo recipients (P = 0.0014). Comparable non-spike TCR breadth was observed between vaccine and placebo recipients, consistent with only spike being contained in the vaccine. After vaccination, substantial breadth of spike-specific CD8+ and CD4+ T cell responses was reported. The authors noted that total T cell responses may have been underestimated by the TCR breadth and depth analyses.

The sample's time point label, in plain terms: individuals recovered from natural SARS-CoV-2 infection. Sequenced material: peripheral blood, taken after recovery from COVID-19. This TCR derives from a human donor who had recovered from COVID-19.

The CDR3 in this case is CASSPLLGGLAGGETQYF. The nucleotide sequence reads as follows: TGTGCCAGCAGTCCCCTCTTAGGCGGGTTAGCGGGGGGAGAGACCCAGTACTTC. The chain employs TRBV28 and TRBJ2-5, with 10 bases in between that match TRBD2. Inclusive of the bounding cysteine and phenylalanine, the CDR3 is 18 residues long. The DNA shown is the 54-base CDR3, in frame from base 1. The germline V gene yields MDHEN for CDR1 and SYDVKM for CDR2. At the junction V is shortened by 5 bases and J by 4 bases; bases outside the gene matches: 16. Extended through the reference TRBV28 and TRBJ2-5 proteins, this CDR3 yields the full variable domain: DVKVTQSSRYLVKRTGEKVFLECVQDMDHENMFWYRQDPGLGLRLIYFSYDVKMKEKGDIPEGYSVSREKKERFSLILESASTNQTSMYLCASSPLLGGLAGGETQYFGPGTRLLVL.